The rows below give T cell receptor beta chains drawn from one sample of a study of cytomegalovirus exposure and HLA in healthy donors. Assay used: immunoSEQ multiplex PCR; TCRdb lists only in-frame clones, some missing. The repertoire holds 200,000 to 250,000 clones, approximately 79% seen once, with 1.7% in the top ten. The specimen sequenced was PBMCs. The source is a man aged 45-60 years in good health and CMV-seronegative. Both conserved end residues are part of each CDR3. D genes are given only for firm matches. A row's size may be missing; if present it is once, few, many or a size class.

v_gene	d_gene	abundance	j_gene	CDR3nt	CDR3aa
TRBV5-1	.	few	TRBJ1-1	TGCGCCAGCAGCTTGGATGGGAGACCCATGAACACTGAAGCTTTCTTT	CASSLDGRPMNTEAFF
TRBV7-3	TRBD2	.	TRBJ2-3	TGTGCCAGCAGCTTACGACTAGCGGGAGAGACAGATACGCAGTATTTT	CASSLRLAGETDTQYF
TRBV5-1	TRBD2	.	TRBJ2-3	TGCGCCAGCAGCTTGGGCCTCTCTAGCGGGAGCACAGATACGCAGTATTTT	CASSLGLSSGSTDTQYF
TRBV18	.	.	TRBJ2-2	TGTGCCAGCTCACCAGAAGGCAGACTCACCGGGGAGCTGTTTTTT	CASSPEGRLTGELFF
TRBV27	TRBD1	.	TRBJ1-5	TGTGCCAGCGGTTTCCTAGGACAGGGAGGGAGTCAGCCCCAGCATTTT	CASGFLGQGGSQPQHF
TRBV18	.	.	TRBJ1-2	TGTGCCAGCTCACCAGAATGGGGCGTCTACACCTTC	CASSPEWGVYTF
TRBV11-2	.	.	TRBJ2-1	TGTGCCAGCAGCTATAGTGCGGAGCAGTTCTTC	CASSYSAEQFF
TRBV27	TRBD1	.	TRBJ1-2	TGTGCCAGCAGTTTAATGGGACAGGGGTATGGCTACACCTTC	CASSLMGQGYGYTF
TRBV7-9	.	.	TRBJ2-7	TGTGCCAGCAGCCCCCTCCTCAGGCGGACAAGCTCCTACGAGCAGTACTTC	CASSPLLRRTSSYEQYF
TRBV6-5	.	.	TRBJ1-5	TGTGCCAGCAGTTCCGGACTGTATAGCAATCAGCCCCAGCATTTT	CASSSGLYSNQPQHF
TRBV6-5	.	.	TRBJ1-2	TGTGCCAGCACCCCCCAAGGGGGGGCTGATGGCTACACCTTC	CASTPQGGADGYTF
TRBV28	TRBD2	.	TRBJ2-5	TGTGCCAGCAGTTTAACCGCTGGGACTAGCGGGATGGAGACCCAGTACTTC	CASSLTAGTSGMETQYF
TRBV27	.	.	TRBJ2-7	TGTGCCAGCAGTTTCGGATTCGGGGTCGAGCAGTACTTC	CASSFGFGVEQYF
TRBV5-4	TRBD2	.	TRBJ2-1	TGTGCCAGCAGCCCCAGGACTAGCTACAATGAGCAGTTCTTC	CASSPRTSYNEQFF
TRBV9	.	.	TRBJ1-1	TGTGCCAGCAGCCCGTTGGGGGGTCGGGGCGCTTTCTTT	CASSPLGGRGAFF
TRBV11-2	TRBD1	.	TRBJ2-6	TGTGCCAGCAGACAGGTAGGGGGCGGAACCGGGGCCAACGTCCTGACTTTC	CASRQVGGGTGANVLTF
TRBV28	TRBD1	once	TRBJ2-1	TGTGCCAGCAGTCCTACACAGGGGGCGAGCTCCTACAATGAGCAGTTCTTC	CASSPTQGASSYNEQFF
TRBV7-2	.	.	TRBJ1-5	TGTGCCAGCAGCCCGGTTCAACGGGGTAGCAATCAGCCCCAGCATTTT	CASSPVQRGSNQPQHF
TRBV5-6	.	.	TRBJ1-4	TGTGCCAGCAGCTGGGCAGGCCCCGGCGAAAAACTGTTTTTT	CASSWAGPGEKLFF
TRBV7-9	.	.	TRBJ2-7	TGTGCCAGCAGCCCCGAGAGCTCCTACGAGCAGTACTTC	CASSPESSYEQYF
TRBV9	.	.	TRBJ2-4	TGTGCCAGCAGCGGGGGGACTGACTATCTCCTAGCCAAAAACATTCAGTACTTC	CASSGGTDYLLAKNIQYF
TRBV10-3	TRBD2	.	TRBJ2-7	TGTGCCATCAGGGGGACTAGCGGGCCCTCCCGGGCGGCCTACGAGCAGTACTTC	CAIRGTSGPSRAAYEQYF
TRBV6-5	.	.	TRBJ2-1	TGTGCCAGCAGTTACGGACAGTTAATCTCCTACAATGAGCAGTTCTTC	CASSYGQLISYNEQFF
TRBV28	.	.	TRBJ2-1	TGTGCCAGCAGTTTCGACACCCTCTCCTACAATGAGCAGTTCTTC	CASSFDTLSYNEQFF
TRBV14	.	few	TRBJ1-2	TGTGCCAGCAGCTTCAACTCCGGAGGGGGCTACACCTTC	CASSFNSGGGYTF